This T cell receptor beta chain was captured by sequencing in a study of regulatory T cells in long-lasting Graves disease. About this clonotype itself: The antigen is not known.

Findings and caveats of the study: When disease was persistent, TRBV28, TRBJ1-2 and TRBJ2-5 were the favored segments.

Sample time point: newly diagnosed GD, antithyroid drugs for less than 3 months. After RNA was extracted from PBMCs, the TCR library was made from it. iRepertoire HTBI primers and Arm-PCR of CDR3 regions built TCR beta libraries. TCRdb called the multiplex PCR reads again in MiXCR, with one record for every CDR3 protein. The data show hundreds of thousands of distinct CDR3 sequences, roughly 16% seen once. CDR1 and CDR2 (germline): KGHSH, LQKENI. Trimming pared 3 bases from V and 9 bases from J, leaving 12 bases between. The CDR3 has 13 amino acids. The same sample was also used in a study of T cells in Graves' hyperthyroidism and ophthalmopathy.

The gene calls are TRBV18 and TRBJ2-1; no definite D call. Source: peripheral blood mononuclear cells (PBMCs), taken at new diagnosis, from a patient treated with antithyroid drugs. This TCR came from a woman aged 25 to 39 with Graves disease. CDR3 protein: CASSPTYLGEQFF. As DNA, the CDR3 is TGTGCCAGCTCACCGACGTACTTGGGTGAGCAGTTCTTC.